This T cell receptor (beta chain) came from a study of blood T cell repertoires in COVID-19. Looking at the study overall: Some COVID-19 samples were acute and others convalescent; all came from the United States, Italy and Spain. PBMCs, B-cell-depleted T cells, or T cells provided the cDNA or gDNA that made up the material.

As originally analysed: By means of reference gene primer amplification, nucleated cell counts were estimated. Method: immunoSEQ multiplex PCR; TCRdb's copy keeps in-frame clones and lacks some. The V and J calls and the clone size are those of that table, but D and trimming were determined from the DNA. This table holds some 80,000 clones, around 90% found once. The sample comprised peripheral blood. This TCR derives from a human donor in a cohort sampled during active COVID-19.

The CDR3 coding sequence is TGTGCCACCCCCGGGACAGGCTATGGCTACACCTTC. Amino acid sequence: CATPGTGYGYTF. The chain has TRBV2 and TRBJ1-2; 8 bases are shared with TRBD1. This CDR3 has 12 residues. Germline values: CDR1 SNHLY, CDR2 FYNNEI. The J segment lost 4 bases and the V segment lost 10 bases, leaving 5 bases of the junction unmatched.